This T cell receptor (beta chain) is drawn from a study of memory CD4+ T cells and cytomegalovirus serostatus. CDR1 is SGHDT and CDR2 is YYEEEE in the germline V gene. The CDR3 loop spans 15 amino acids. V was trimmed by 3 bases and J by 4 bases, leaving 16 bases between them. In the authors' methods: Out-of-frame sequences were removed, leaving 2,000,000 or so distinct TCRbeta sequences. The data were produced by immunoSEQ multiplex PCR, yet TCRdb's version contains in-frame clones alone and is incomplete. V, J and clone size are taken as reported in that table, and D and trimming were inferred from the DNA itself. The profile shows approximately 50,000 clones, about 80% of them singletons. The sort gate was single viable CD3+CD4+CD8-CD45RO+ cells for memory CD4+ T cells. CMV serostatus came from serum IgG against pp150, pp28, p38, p52. After thawing, CD4+ T cells were positively selected.

The TCR originated in an adult in good health and CMV-seropositive. This chain connects TRBV5-6 to TRBJ1-2; tentative D call: TRBD1 (5 bases). Sequenced: memory CD4+ T cells from blood. The DNA of the CDR3 is TGTGCCAGCAGCTCCACGGGACGGACCGTCTATGGCTACACCTTC. Translating gives CASSSTGRTVYGYTF.